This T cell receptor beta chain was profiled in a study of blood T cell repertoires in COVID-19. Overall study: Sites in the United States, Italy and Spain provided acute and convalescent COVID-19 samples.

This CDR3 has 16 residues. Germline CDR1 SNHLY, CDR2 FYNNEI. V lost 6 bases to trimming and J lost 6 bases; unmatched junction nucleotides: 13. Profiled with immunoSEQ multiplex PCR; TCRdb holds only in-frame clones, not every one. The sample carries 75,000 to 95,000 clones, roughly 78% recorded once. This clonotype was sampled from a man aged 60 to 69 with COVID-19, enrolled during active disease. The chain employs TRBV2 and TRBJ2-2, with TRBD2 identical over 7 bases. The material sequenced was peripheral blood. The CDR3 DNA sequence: TGTGCCAGCAGAACTTCAGCGGGGAGAGGTTCCGGGGAGCTGTTTTTT. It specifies CASRTSAGRGSGELFF. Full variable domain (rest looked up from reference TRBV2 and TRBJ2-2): EPEVTQTPSHQVTQMGQEVILRCVPISNHLYFYWYRQILGQKVEFLVSFYNNEISEKSEIFDDQFSVERPDGSNFTLKIRSTKLEDSAMYFCASRTSAGRGSGELFFGEGSRLTVL.